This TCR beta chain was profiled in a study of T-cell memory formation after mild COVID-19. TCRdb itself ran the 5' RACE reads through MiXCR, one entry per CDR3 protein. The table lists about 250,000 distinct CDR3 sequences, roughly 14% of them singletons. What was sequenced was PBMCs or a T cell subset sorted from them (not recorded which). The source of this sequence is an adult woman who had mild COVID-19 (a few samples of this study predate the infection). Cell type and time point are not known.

CDR3 coding DNA: TGTGCCAGCAGCCAAGGGATCCCCGGTACGCAGTATTTT. This encodes CASSQGIPGTQYF. The V gene is TRBV14, the J gene TRBJ2-3; D is uncertain. Looked up from germline, CDR1 is SGHDN and CDR2 is FVKESK. The V end was cut by 1 base, the J end by 8 bases, with 10 bases between. The CDR3 covers 13 residues.